This T cell receptor beta chain was sequenced for a study of shared clonotypes between healthy human individuals. Whole-study context: Every donor yielded three CD4 naive, three CD4 memory, two CD8 naive and one CD8 memory plate.

Findings and limits, study-wide: Sequencing of the sorted subsets was shown by rarefaction to be incomplete despite large depth.

For this clone: The antigen remains unidentified.

The authors split each subset's genomic DNA evenly across several immunoSEQ plates. Using immunoSEQ multiplex PCR, the repertoire was profiled, and TCRdb retains in-frame clones only, with some absent. The table shows 600,000 to 750,000 clones, with just under 75% occurring only once. Per germline, CDR1 WSHSY and CDR2 SAAADI. J lost 5 bases, V lost 6 bases, and 7 bases had no gene match. The CDR3 is 15 residues long. The TCR was taken from a woman in her thirties in good health. Sequencing was done on a sample of memory CD4+ T cells sorted from blood. The sample's subset: CD45RA-negative fraction. The rearrangement joins TRBV10-2 to TRBJ2-5; 12 positions agree with TRBD2. The CDR3 reads CASSTTSGRGETQYF. In DNA, the CDR3 is TGCGCCAGCAGCACGACTAGCGGGAGAGGTGAGACCCAGTACTTC.